This record covers a single T cell receptor beta chain. The record originates from a study of OX40 agonist ivuxolimab in advanced cancers. At the level of the study: Cohort: 80% to 90% men, mean age around 61, aged about 20 to 90. Three patients got partial responses; one had hepatocellular carcinoma and two had cutaneous melanoma.

Assay: immunoSEQ multiplex PCR; the TCRdb copy retains only in-frame clones and omits some. Among some 84,000 clones listed, roughly 90% were seen once. Exclusion of a patient followed from autoimmune disease history or systemic immunosuppression. The V gene lost 3 bases and the J gene lost 2 bases, with 9 bases spanning the gap. This CDR3 has 13 residues. Germline lookup yields CDR1 SGHRS and CDR2 YFSETQ. The sequencing used CD4+ or CD8+ T cells sorted from blood, collected in a trial of the OX40 agonist ivuxolimab. The TCR sequence derives from an adult with an advanced solid tumor such as melanoma, head and neck, liver or kidney cancer. V gene TRBV5-1 combines with J gene TRBJ2-7, with D unresolved. This chain's CDR3 is CASSWAETYEQYF. The CDR3 bases are TGCGCCAGCAGCTGGGCGGAGACCTACGAGCAGTACTTC. Variable domain in full (rest from reference TRBV5-1 and TRBJ2-7): KAGVTQTPRYLIKTRGQQVTLSCSPISGHRSVSWYQQTPGQGLQFLFEYFSETQRNKGNFPGRFSGRQFSNSRSEMNVSTLELGDSALYLCASSWAETYEQYFGPGTRLTVT.